Below are 24 T cell receptor beta chains sequenced from a single sample in a study of cytomegalovirus exposure and HLA in healthy donors. 60 Vbeta and 13 Jbeta primers were used in PCR. Profiling relied on immunoSEQ multiplex PCR, and the TCRdb table lists in-frame clones only, not all of them. The sample carries 90,000 to 150,000 clones, about 8.6% recorded once. What was sequenced was PBMCs. Source of these receptors: a woman aged 40-49 years in good health and CMV-seropositive.

This clone came up a few times. The rearrangement links TRBV2 to TRBJ2-5; 7 bases agree with TRBD2. This CDR3 has 12 amino acids. Trimming at V came to 2 bases and at J to 13 bases, leaving 7 bases not matched to a gene. CDR1 SNHLY and CDR2 FYNNEI come from the germline V gene. The CDR3 region has the DNA TGTGCCAGCAGTGAACCGGGGACTACCTTGTACTTC. This encodes CASSEPGTTLYF.

This chain uses TRBV6-5 with TRBJ2-4; D unresolved. Germline CDR1 reads MNHEY; CDR2 reads SVGAGI. V was clipped by 6 bases and J by 8 bases, with 17 bases between them. The CDR3 has 14 residues. CDR3 coding DNA: TGTGCCAGCAGCCGCGCCTCCGAGGTTCACATTCAGTACTTC. Its translation is CASSRASEVHIQYF.

The V call is TRBV5-4, the J call TRBJ2-7; 9 bases line up with TRBD2. The V segment lost 4 bases and the J segment 4 bases; nucleotides outside the gene matches: 12. The CDR3 has 16 residues. Germline-derived CDR1 and CDR2 are SGHNT and YYREEE (reference sequence). This CDR3 is CASSPLFQRGEYEQYF. The CDR3 DNA reads TGTGCCAGCAGCCCCTTGTTCCAGCGGGGGGAGTACGAGCAGTACTTC. Drawing the rest from reference TRBV5-4 and TRBJ2-7, the complete variable domain is ETGVTQSPTHLIKTRGQQVTLRCSSQSGHNTVSWYQQALGQGPQFIFQYYREEENGRGNFPPRFSGLQFPNYSSELNVNALELDDSALYLCASSPLFQRGEYEQYFGPGTRLTVT.

The J gene is TRBJ2-3, the V gene TRBV6-1, with a tentative D call TRBD1 (5 bases). The V and J ends lost 3 bases and 7 bases respectively, with 11 bases between them. Germline CDR1 and CDR2: MNHNS and SASEGT. This CDR3 contains 13 residues. The CDR3 region has the DNA TGTGCCAGCAGTGATGGTGGGGCCTATACGCAGTATTTT. It translates to CASSDGGAYTQYF.

This clone has only one observation. This sequence joins TRBV27 and TRBJ2-7, with unresolved D. Germline loops: CDR1 MNHEY, CDR2 SMNVEV (reference sequence). The CDR3 has 13 residues. The germline V and J ends were trimmed by 0 bases and 3 bases, with 6 bases remaining between them. CDR3 coding DNA: TGTGCCAGCAGTTTATCCTCAGACTACGAGCAGTACTTC. Translation: CASSLSSDYEQYF.

This clone was counted a few times. J is TRBJ1-5 and V is TRBV7-9, with D possibly matching TRBD1 (5 bases). This CDR3 spans 17 amino acids. Germline assignment: CDR1 SEHNR and CDR2 FQNEAQ (reference sequence). Trimming removed 5 bases at V and 1 base at J, with 18 bases between. CDR3 loop: CASSPGFGGRSNQPQHF. As DNA, the CDR3 is TGTGCCAGCAGCCCCGGCTTCGGGGGACGGAGCAATCAGCCCCAGCATTTT.

The chain employs TRBV12-5 and TRBJ2-5; D perhaps matches TRBD1 (7 bases). The germline V and J ends were trimmed by 1 base and 5 bases, with 11 bases remaining between them. Germline CDR1 LGHNT, CDR2 FRNRAP. The CDR3 has 14 residues. The CDR3 nucleotides read TGTGCTAGTGGTTTGGGGGCAGGGGGGGAGACCCAGTACTTC. This translates into CASGLGAGGETQYF.

The V gene is TRBV7-9, the J gene TRBJ2-7; either TRBD1 or TRBD2 may supply D (5 bases each). The CDR3 is made up of 13 amino acids. CDR1 and CDR2 from the germline V gene are SEHNR and FQNEAQ (reference sequence). V was clipped by 4 bases and J by 4 bases, with 11 bases between them. In DNA, the CDR3 is TGTGCCAGCAGCTCAGCGGCAGGGTACGAGCAGTACTTC. This sequence encodes CASSSAAGYEQYF.

This clone has just a few counts. The J gene is TRBJ2-1, the V gene TRBV18; 7 bases match TRBD1. Germline loops: CDR1 KGHSH, CDR2 LQKENI. This CDR3 contains 16 residues. V shed 3 bases, J shed 4 bases, and the junction held 9 bases outside the gene matches. CDR3 loop: CASSPPTGSAYNEQFF. CDR3 nucleotides: TGTGCCAGCTCACCCCCGACAGGGTCGGCATACAATGAGCAGTTCTTC. Looking up the rest from reference TRBV18 and TRBJ2-1 gives the full variable domain: NAGVMQNPRHLVRRRGQEARLRCSPMKGHSHVYWYRQLPEEGLKFMVYLQKENIIDESGMPKERFSAEFPKEGPSILRIQQVVRGDSAAYFCASSPPTGSAYNEQFFGPGTRLTVL.

This chain joins TRBV2 and TRBJ1-5; no clear D gene. The germline CDR1 and CDR2 sequences are SNHLY and FYNNEI. The CDR3 is 12 amino acids. V lost 7 bases to trimming and J lost 3 bases, with 7 bases between them. The chain's CDR3 is CASTLINQPQHF. DNA of the CDR3: TGTGCCAGCACACTAATCAATCAGCCCCAGCATTTT. Using reference TRBV2 and TRBJ1-5 for the parts outside the CDR3, the full variable domain is EPEVTQTPSHQVTQMGQEVILRCVPISNHLYFYWYRQILGQKVEFLVSFYNNEISEKSEIFDDQFSVERPDGSNFTLKIRSTKLEDSAMYFCASTLINQPQHFGDGTRLSIL.

This chain uses TRBV9 with TRBJ1-1; the D is unclear. The CDR3 is 14 amino acids. Looked up from germline, CDR1 is SGDLS and CDR2 is YYNGEE. Trimming cost V 1 base and J 1 base, with 8 bases left between them. The CDR3 spells CASSVTTQNTEAFF. CDR3 DNA: TGTGCCAGCAGCGTAACAACACAGAACACTGAAGCTTTCTTT.

The V call is TRBV28, the J call TRBJ2-1, with D possibly matching TRBD1 (5 bases). This CDR3 has 14 residues. Per germline, CDR1 MDHEN and CDR2 SYDVKM. V was clipped by 3 bases and J by 3 bases, with 9 bases between them. The CDR3 bases are TGTGCCAGCAGTTTTGCAGGGATCTACAATGAGCAGTTCTTC. As protein: CASSFAGIYNEQFF.

This chain connects TRBV10-3 to TRBJ1-4; maybe TRBD1 (6 bases). Trimming pared 10 bases from V and 3 bases from J, leaving 12 bases between. The CDR3 is 13 residues long. Germline CDR1 and CDR2: ENHRY and SYGVKD. The CDR3: CATGTPANEKLFF. The CDR3 region has the DNA TGTGCCACCGGGACACCAGCTAATGAAAAACTGTTTTTT.

This clone was counted a few times. Other nucleotide sequences in the sample specify the same CDR3. The chain carries TRBV2 and TRBJ1-6; D ambiguous. Trimming took 3 bases from V and 4 from J, leaving 16 bases between them. The germline gives CDR1 SNHLY, CDR2 FYNNEI. This CDR3 spans 17 amino acids. The CDR3 loop reads CASSDRGRIAYNSPLHF. The CDR3, as DNA: TGTGCCAGCAGTGATCGCGGCAGAATTGCATATAATTCACCCCTCCACTTT. The entire variable domain, with the rest obtained from reference TRBV2 and TRBJ1-6, is as follows: EPEVTQTPSHQVTQMGQEVILRCVPISNHLYFYWYRQILGQKVEFLVSFYNNEISEKSEIFDDQFSVERPDGSNFTLKIRSTKLEDSAMYFCASSDRGRIAYNSPLHFGNGTRLTVT.

Only a few counts were recorded for this clone. The gene calls are TRBV19 and TRBJ2-7, with D possibly matching TRBD1 (6 bases). The length of the CDR3 is 14 residues. Trimming shortened V by 7 bases and J by 0 bases, and 13 bases separated the two germline ends. From germline, CDR1 is LNHDA and CDR2 SQIVND (reference sequence). For the CDR3, the DNA is TGTGCCAGTACCAGAGACAGGACCTCCTACGAGCAGTACTTC. Amino acids: CASTRDRTSYEQYF.

This clone was observed a handful of times. The genes are TRBV25-1 and TRBJ2-7; the match to TRBD1 covers 10 bases. The J segment lost 2 bases and the V segment lost 1 base, leaving 11 bases of the junction unmatched. The CDR3 covers 18 residues. The germline V gene encodes CDR1 MGHDK and CDR2 SYGVNS. CDR3 nucleotide sequence: TGTGCCAGCAGTGAATCGGCCGGGACAGGGGAAACCCCCTACGAGCAGTACTTC. Translating it yields CASSESAGTGETPYEQYF.

This clone has more than one count but fewer than ten. The V and J genes are TRBV4-1 and TRBJ1-1, with 7 bases that match TRBD1. This CDR3 comprises 16 residues. With V trimmed by 0 bases and J by 0 bases, 4 bases remained unmatched. CDR1 and CDR2 (germline): MGHRA, YSYEKL. CDR3: CASSQETTGVNTEAFF. The CDR3 coding sequence is TGCGCCAGCAGCCAAGAAACCACAGGGGTGAACACTGAAGCTTTCTTT.

In DNA form, the CDR3 reads TGTGCCAGCAACCCAACAGGGGGGGCTGAAGCTTTCTTT. This encodes CASNPTGGAEAFF. The chain employs TRBV6-1 and TRBJ1-1; 8 bases line up with TRBD1. Germline V gene sequence: CDR1 MNHNS, CDR2 SASEGT. The CDR3 is 13 amino acids. V shed 7 bases and J 6 bases; nucleotides not matched to a gene: 7.

The chain couples TRBV6-1 to TRBJ1-2; TRBD1 matches 8 bases. This CDR3 spans 15 amino acids. J lost 3 bases, V lost 7 bases, and 10 bases had no gene match. The V gene's germline CDR1 is MNHNS and CDR2 SASEGT. CDR3 bases: TGTGCCAGCACATCCCAGGGGGCCAATCACTATGGCTACACCTTC. As protein: CASTSQGANHYGYTF.

This clone occurred a few times. V usage is TRBV28 and J usage is TRBJ1-3; D gene ambiguous. There are 17 residues in the CDR3. V gave up 2 bases and J gave up 0 bases, with 14 bases separating them. Germline CDR1 and CDR2: MDHEN and SYDVKM. CDR3 coding DNA: TGTGCCAGCAGTTTAGGGCAGCCTACAACCTCTGGAAACACCATATATTTT. Translating it yields CASSLGQPTTSGNTIYF.

The chain joins TRBV11-2 to TRBJ2-1; possibly TRBD2 for D (6 bases). Germline CDR1 SGHAT, CDR2 FQNNGV. V lost 5 bases and J 5 bases, leaving 19 bases between the germline ends. This CDR3 region has 16 residues. The CDR3: CASSRRLGTLNNEQFF. In DNA, the CDR3 is TGTGCCAGCAGCCGACGCTTAGGGACTTTGAACAATGAGCAGTTCTTC. The full variable domain, with the rest looked up from reference TRBV11-2 and TRBJ2-1, is EAGVAQSPRYKIIEKRQSVAFWCNPISGHATLYWYQQILGQGPKLLIQFQNNGVVDDSQLPKDRFSAERLKGVDSTLKIQPAKLEDSAVYLCASSRRLGTLNNEQFFGPGTRLTVL.

Only a few counts were recorded for this clone. The chain uses TRBV9 and TRBJ1-3; D is unclear. V shed 2 bases and J shed 0 bases, with 6 bases lying between them. CDR3 length: 14 residues. Germline assignment: CDR1 SGDLS and CDR2 YYNGEE. The CDR3 coding sequence is TGTGCCAGCAGCGTCAGGAACTCTGGAAACACCATATATTTT. Encoded protein: CASSVRNSGNTIYF.

This chain uses TRBV11-3 with TRBJ2-5; 8 nucleotides align to TRBD1. Germline CDR1 and CDR2: SGHNT and YENEEA. The CDR3 is 13 amino acids. The V gene end was trimmed by 5 bases and the J gene end by 4 bases; junction bases not matched to a gene: 3. The CDR3 DNA reads as TGTGCCAGCAGCGAAGGACAGGGAGAGACCCAGTACTTC. Translated: CASSEGQGETQYF.

As to this clone: Other DNA sequences in the sample encode the same CDR3. J is TRBJ1-2 and V is TRBV19; D is undetermined. The germline V and J ends were trimmed by 3 bases and 2 bases, with 7 bases remaining between them. Germline assignment: CDR1 LNHDA and CDR2 SQIVND (reference sequence). CDR3 length: 13 amino acids. The CDR3 is CASSIGANYGYTF. The CDR3 coding sequence is TGTGCCAGTAGTATTGGAGCCAACTATGGCTACACCTTC.